This TCR beta chain was sequenced for a study of shared clonotypes between healthy human individuals. Study-wide results and limits: Larger estimated richness was generally seen in naive subsets than in memory subsets. A reduction in generation probabilities was seen for non-shared clonotypes relative to those shared by all four donors.

For this clone: Its antigen is undetermined.

The DNA input per sorted-subset replicate PCR was about 180 ng, corresponding to 25,000 to 30,000 T cell genomes. TCRdb's table, derived via immunoSEQ multiplex PCR, lists solely in-frame clones and lacks some. Of about 2.5 million clones in the sample, 85% to 95% were seen once. The ends were cut back, 7 bases at V and 5 bases at J, with 21 bases in the middle. The CDR3 runs to 14 residues. Germline loops: CDR1 GTSNPN, CDR2 SVGIG (reference sequence). The investigators split CD4+ cells into a CD45RA+ naive subset and a CD45RA-negative memory subset. This chain connects TRBV30 to TRBJ2-7; D is unresolved. Specimen: naive CD4+ T cells from PBMCs. Subset reported: CD45RA+ positively selected. This clonotype originated in a man aged 18 to 30 in good health. Some clones in this sample may be carry-over from other donors' samples. DNA of the CDR3: TGTGCCTCAAACAAAGGTTCCCTGACCCACGAGCAGTACTTC. Its translation: CASNKGSLTHEQYF.